This T cell receptor beta chain was observed in a study of OX40 agonist ivuxolimab in advanced cancers. This clone was counted once. Sequencing was performed with immunoSEQ multiplex PCR; in TCRdb, only in-frame clones are kept and a portion is missing. Of about 25,000 clones in the sample, 70% to 90% were seen once. Trimming cost V 0 bases and J 3 bases; bases outside gene matches: 3. The germline V gene encodes CDR1 MNHNY and CDR2 SVGAGI (reference sequence). The CDR3 is 16 residues long. The rearrangement uses TRBV6-6 and TRBJ2-3, with 10 nucleotides matching TRBD2. This clonotype originated in an adult with an advanced solid tumor such as melanoma, head and neck, liver or kidney cancer. The sample was CD4+ or CD8+ T cells sorted from blood, taken in a trial of the OX40 agonist ivuxolimab. In DNA form, the CDR3 reads TGTGCCAGCAGTTACTCGACGACTAGCGGGACAGATACGCAGTATTTT. Amino acids: CASSYSTTSGTDTQYF.